This TCR beta chain was documented in a study of Ad26.COV2.S vaccination and SARS-CoV-2 variants. Study summary: Each vaccinee took Ad26.COV2.S intramuscularly, once or twice 56 days apart. Study-wide results and caveats: Breadth measured for non-spike TCRs was similar across vaccine and placebo recipients. Considerable breadth of spike-specific CD8+ and CD4+ T cell responses has reportedly been documented following vaccination.

Germline V gives CDR1 LGHNA, CDR2 YNFKEQ. Trimming cost V 0 bases and J 4 bases, with 8 bases left between them. The CDR3 is made up of 14 amino acids. A remark on this clone: Its antigen is still unknown.

Stated treatment: some 19 received Ad26.COV2.S at low or high dose, single or two shots; about 5 received placebo; per-sample allocation not given. Sampling occurred on day 63 after the first vaccine or placebo injection. The repertoire was sequenced with immunoSEQ multiplex PCR; TCRdb's copy has only in-frame clones and lacks some. Of about 470,000 clones in the sample, about 90% are singletons; the top ten hold less than 4.5%. This specimen was peripheral blood, taken in a trial of Ad26.COV2.S vaccine versus placebo. The rearrangement joins TRBV4-2 to TRBJ2-3; D is ambiguous. The source of this sequence is a person aged 18-65 years who received the Ad26.COV2.S COVID-19 vaccine or a placebo. The CDR3 DNA sequence: TGTGCCAGCAGCCAAGAAACGGTTGCAGATACGCAGTATTTT. Translation: CASSQETVADTQYF.